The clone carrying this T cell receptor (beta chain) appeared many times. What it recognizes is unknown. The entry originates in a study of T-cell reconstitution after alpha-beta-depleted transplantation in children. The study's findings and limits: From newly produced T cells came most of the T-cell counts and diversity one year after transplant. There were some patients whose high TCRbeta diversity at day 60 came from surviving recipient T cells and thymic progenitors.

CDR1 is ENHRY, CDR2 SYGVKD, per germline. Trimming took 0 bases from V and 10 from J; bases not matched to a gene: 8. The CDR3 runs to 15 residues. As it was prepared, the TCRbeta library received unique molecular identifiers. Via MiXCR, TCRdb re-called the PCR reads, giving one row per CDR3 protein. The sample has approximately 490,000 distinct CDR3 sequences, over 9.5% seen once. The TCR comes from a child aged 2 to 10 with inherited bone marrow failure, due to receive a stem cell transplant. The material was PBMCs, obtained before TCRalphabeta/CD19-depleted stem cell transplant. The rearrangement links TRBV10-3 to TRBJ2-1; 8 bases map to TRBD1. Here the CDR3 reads CAISESQGEVKEQFF. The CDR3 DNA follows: TGTGCCATCAGTGAGTCACAGGGGGAGGTGAAGGAGCAGTTCTTC.